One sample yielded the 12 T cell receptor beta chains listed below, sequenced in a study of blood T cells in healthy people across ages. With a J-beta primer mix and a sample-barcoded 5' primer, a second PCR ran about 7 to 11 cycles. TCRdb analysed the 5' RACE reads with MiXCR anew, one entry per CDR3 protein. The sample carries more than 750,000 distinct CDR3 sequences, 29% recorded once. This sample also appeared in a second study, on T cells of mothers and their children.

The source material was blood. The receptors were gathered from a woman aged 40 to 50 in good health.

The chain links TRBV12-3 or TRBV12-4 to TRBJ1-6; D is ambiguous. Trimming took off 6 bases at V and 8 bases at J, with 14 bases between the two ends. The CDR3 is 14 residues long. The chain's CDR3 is CASRRRRRDSPLHF. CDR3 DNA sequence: TGTGCCAGCAGACGCAGGAGGCGGGATTCACCCCTCCACTTT.

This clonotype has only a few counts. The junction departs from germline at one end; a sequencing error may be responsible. The CDR3 nucleotides are TGCGCCAACAGCGCGGGACAGGCGAGCGAGCAGTACTTC. It specifies CANSAGQASEQYF. The chain links TRBV5-1 to TRBJ2-7; 8 nucleotides line up with TRBD1. Germline CDR1 and CDR2: SGHRS and YFSETQ. This CDR3 spans 13 amino acids. The full variable domain, completed using reference TRBV5-1 and TRBJ2-7, is KAGVTQTPRYLIKTRGQQVTLSCSPISGHRSVSWYQQTPGQGLQFLFEYFSETQRNKGNFPGRFSGRQFSNSRSEMNVSTLELGDSALYLCANSAGQASEQYFGPGTRLTVT.

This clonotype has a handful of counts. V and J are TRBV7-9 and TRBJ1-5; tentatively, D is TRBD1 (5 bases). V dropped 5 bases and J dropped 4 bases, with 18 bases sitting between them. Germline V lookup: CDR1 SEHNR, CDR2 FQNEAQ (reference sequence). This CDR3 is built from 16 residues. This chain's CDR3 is CASSVDGPGGNQPQHF. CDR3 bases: TGTGCCAGCAGCGTCGACGGCCCGGGGGGAAATCAGCCCCAGCATTTT. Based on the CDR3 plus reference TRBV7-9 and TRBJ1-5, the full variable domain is DTGVSQNPRHKITKRGQNVTFRCDPISEHNRLYWYRQTLGQGPEFLTYFQNEAQLEKSRLLSDRFSAERPKGSFSTLEIQRTEQGDSAMYLCASSVDGPGGNQPQHFGDGTRLSIL.

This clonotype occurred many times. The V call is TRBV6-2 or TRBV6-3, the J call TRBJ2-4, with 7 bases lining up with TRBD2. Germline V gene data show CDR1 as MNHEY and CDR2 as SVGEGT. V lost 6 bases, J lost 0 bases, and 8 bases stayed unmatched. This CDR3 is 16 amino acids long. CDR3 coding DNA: TGTGCCAGCAGCTTAAGCGGGGCTATAGCCAAAAACATTCAGTACTTC. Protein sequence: CASSLSGAIAKNIQYF.

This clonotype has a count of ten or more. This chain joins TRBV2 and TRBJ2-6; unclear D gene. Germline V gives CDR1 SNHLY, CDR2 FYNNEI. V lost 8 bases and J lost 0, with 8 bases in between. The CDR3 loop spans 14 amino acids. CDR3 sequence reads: CASETSSGANVLTF. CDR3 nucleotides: TGTGCCAGCGAGACTTCCTCTGGGGCCAACGTCCTGACTTTC.

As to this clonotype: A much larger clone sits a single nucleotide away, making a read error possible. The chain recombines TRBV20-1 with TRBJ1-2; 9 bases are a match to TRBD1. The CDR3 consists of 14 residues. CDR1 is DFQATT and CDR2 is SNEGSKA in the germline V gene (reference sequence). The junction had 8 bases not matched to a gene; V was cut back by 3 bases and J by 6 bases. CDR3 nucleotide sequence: TGCAGTGCTAGGCCCCCGGGACAGGGAGATGGCTACACCTTC. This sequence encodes CSARPPGQGDGYTF.

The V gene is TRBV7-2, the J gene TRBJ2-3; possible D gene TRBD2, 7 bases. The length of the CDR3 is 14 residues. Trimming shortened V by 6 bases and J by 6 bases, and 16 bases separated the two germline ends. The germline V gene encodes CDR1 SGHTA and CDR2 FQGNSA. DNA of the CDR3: TGTGCCAGCAGGACCGGGGGGCGCGGGGATACGCAGTATTTT. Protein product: CASRTGGRGDTQYF.

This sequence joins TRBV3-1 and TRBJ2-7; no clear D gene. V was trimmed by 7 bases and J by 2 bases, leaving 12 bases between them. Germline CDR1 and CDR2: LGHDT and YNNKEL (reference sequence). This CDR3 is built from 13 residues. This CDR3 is CASTAGPPYEQYF. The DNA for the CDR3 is TGTGCCAGCACCGCTGGGCCCCCCTACGAGCAGTACTTC.

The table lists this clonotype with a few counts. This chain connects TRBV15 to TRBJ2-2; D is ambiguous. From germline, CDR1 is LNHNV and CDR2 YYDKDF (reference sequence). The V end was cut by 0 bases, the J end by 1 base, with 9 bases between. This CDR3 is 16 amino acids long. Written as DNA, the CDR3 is TGTGCCACCAGCAGAGAAGGGTGGGGGAACACCGGGGAGCTGTTTTTT. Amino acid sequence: CATSREGWGNTGELFF.

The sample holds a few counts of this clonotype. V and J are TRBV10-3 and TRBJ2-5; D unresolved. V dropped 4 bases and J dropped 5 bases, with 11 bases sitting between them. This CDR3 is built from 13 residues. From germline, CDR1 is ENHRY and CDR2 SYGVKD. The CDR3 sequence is CAISGSIGETQYF. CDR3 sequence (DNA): TGTGCCATCAGTGGGTCGATTGGGGAGACCCAGTACTTC.

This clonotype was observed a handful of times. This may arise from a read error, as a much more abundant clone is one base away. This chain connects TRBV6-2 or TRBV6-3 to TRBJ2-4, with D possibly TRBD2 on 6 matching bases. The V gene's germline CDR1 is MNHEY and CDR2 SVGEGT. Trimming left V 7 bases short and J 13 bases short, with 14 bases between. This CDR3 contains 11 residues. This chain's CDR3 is CASNPPGEQYF. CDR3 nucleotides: TGTGCCAGCAACCCACCGGGGGAGCAGTACTTC.

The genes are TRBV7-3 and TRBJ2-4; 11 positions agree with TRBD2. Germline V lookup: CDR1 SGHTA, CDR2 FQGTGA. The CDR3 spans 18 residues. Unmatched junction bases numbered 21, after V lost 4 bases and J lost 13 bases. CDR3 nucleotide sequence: TGTGCCAGCAGCTCCCGGCTAGCGGGGGGCCCTCTAGGGAATGAGCAGTACTTC. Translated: CASSSRLAGGPLGNEQYF.